A selection of T cell receptor beta chains follows, all from one sample in a study of OX40 agonist ivuxolimab in advanced cancers. The protocol was immunoSEQ multiplex PCR, while the TCRdb copy is restricted to in-frame clones and leaves out a portion. The table lists 80,000 to 100,000 clones, about 87% of them singletons, with roughly 0.79% in the top ten. Here the sequenced sample was CD4+ or CD8+ T cells sorted from blood, taken in a trial of the OX40 agonist ivuxolimab. Every receptor here comes from an adult with an advanced solid tumor such as melanoma, head and neck, liver or kidney cancer. The CDR3 runs from the conserved cysteine through the conserved F or W. The D gene is left open where the match is weak.

CDR3	D	V
CASSAGTVGWRGNQPQHF	TRBD1	TRBV18
CASSPPGGGAAETQYF	TRBD2	TRBV9
CARGQGRQETQYF	TRBD1	TRBV7-4
CASSPQGPGEQYF	TRBD1	TRBV6-6
CASKRQGTNEKLFF	TRBD1	TRBV2
CASSLGGRGVFHF	-	TRBV11-2
CASSATGALPYEQYF	TRBD1	TRBV6-5
CASSPYGEQYF	-	TRBV28
CAISEQKGARFQETQYF	TRBD1	TRBV10-3
CASSLGTGEGYTF	TRBD1	TRBV5-1
CASSSMNFQGQPQHF	-	TRBV19
CAISEGTLAGAQYF	TRBD2	TRBV10-3
CASSWTSGAASYEQYF	TRBD2	TRBV5-1
CASSLGLNNEQFF	-	TRBV4-3
CASSTTGRDEKLFF	TRBD1	TRBV7-9
CASSAPPEGPGGYTF	-	TRBV28
CASSSRNSDTQYF	-	TRBV7-2
CAWSVASTDTQYF	-	TRBV30
CASSLPGMSSEQYF	-	TRBV5-6
CATSRETGTNQPQHF	-	TRBV15
CASSRYTASSYEQYF	-	TRBV6-5
CASSGGALAGGQETQYF	TRBD2	TRBV9
CASSQEPGVNGYTF	-	TRBV4-3
CASSTMAASSGSYEQYF	TRBD2	TRBV19
CASSSQENYGYTF	-	TRBV28
CASSLGVAVGTGELFF	-	TRBV11-3
CASSETTGTGGSDTQYF	TRBD1	TRBV10-1
CASSLERGSSYEQYF	TRBD2	TRBV7-9
CAWSLGLSAAGANVLTF	-	TRBV30
CASSLGSEAFF	-	TRBV7-9
CASSLDPGTNSPLHF	-	TRBV4-3
CASKERTGKDEQYF	TRBD1	TRBV2
CASRGGGGQPQHF	-	TRBV6-5
CASTLPQGGNQPQHF	TRBD1	TRBV27
CASSQGAAAGGNQETQYF	TRBD2	TRBV4-3
CASSAIGTGVSGNTIYF	TRBD1	TRBV18
CASSPRSSGANVLTF	-	TRBV7-9
CASSLGTGQGVTDTQYF	TRBD1	TRBV7-9
CATSGLGSGSGNTIYF	-	TRBV28
CASSAGLTQYF	-	TRBV7-6
CASGRGSNQPQHF	-	TRBV12-5
CASSSQGVDETQYF	TRBD1	TRBV7-2
CASSWGNYEQYF	-	TRBV5-6
CASSEAGGQPQHF	-	TRBV6-4
CASSLIQGGTDTQYF	-	TRBV7-9
CASARGASYEQYF	-	TRBV18
CASSSPRRGNTGELFF	-	TRBV7-2
CASQGGQLNTGELFF	-	TRBV25-1
CASSPARGSGGYTF	TRBD1	TRBV18
CASSWGRAGNQPQHF	-	TRBV28
CASSYSGGTNYGYTF	-	TRBV6-5
CASSLDRNYEQYF	TRBD1	TRBV7-2
CASSPSETGANVLTF	-	TRBV18
CAWTPDRVAFF	TRBD1	TRBV30
CATSRGDANTEAFF	-	TRBV15